This T cell receptor beta chain derives from a study of T and B cells in COVID-19 patients. Study context: At median age approximately 37 years, recovered patients were younger than active-infection patients at about 62. About 90% of the 20 active-infection patients had comorbidities associated with unfavorable COVID-19 outcome.

General study results and limits: Blood from mildly ill patients while symptomatic, and early samples from severe cases, were scarce.

From blood, roughly 250-500 ng of genomic DNA served as TRB template. BIOMED2 TRB-A/B primer pools were used in multiplex TRB PCR. TCRdb reprocessed the multiplex PCR reads via MiXCR and lists one record per CDR3 protein. The data hold around 16,000 distinct CDR3 sequences, with about a quarter observed a single time. V lost 6 bases to trimming and J lost 7 bases; unmatched junction nucleotides: 10. This CDR3 has 15 residues. Germline V gene sequence: CDR1 MNHEY, CDR2 SMNVEV (reference sequence). This clonotype was counted many times. Its antigen is as yet unknown. The receptor comes from a human donor who had recovered from COVID-19. The chain has TRBV27 and TRBJ2-1; TRBD2 aligns across 9 bases. What was sequenced was blood. The DNA for the CDR3 is TGTGCCAGCAGACCTCGGAGACTAGCGGTTAATGAGCAGTTCTTC. This gives the protein CASRPRRLAVNEQFF.